This T cell receptor (beta chain) was obtained from a study of TIL therapy for anti-PD-1-resistant metastatic lung cancer. Study as a whole: Progressing patients received lymphodepletion, expanded TIL infusion and IL-2. Study results and limitations: This highly selected cohort may not generalize to typical lung cancer patients.

The CDR3 has 18 amino acids. Germline CDR1 is KGHDR and CDR2 is SFDVKD. J was trimmed by 1 base and V by 5 bases; bases with no gene match: 13. As to this clone: The antigen is undetermined.

The immunoSEQ assay was v3. Each library reached 1.5 million to 2.5 million read pairs, or roughly 5-6 million at deep level. The assay was immunoSEQ multiplex PCR, and TCRdb's table has in-frame clones only and misses some. The sample lists about 21,000 clones; approximately 70% were seen once. The time point denotes: pre-treatment sample, taken before nivolumab and TIL therapy. V and J are TRBV24-1 and TRBJ2-3; 8 bases line up with TRBD1. This clonotype was sampled from a person between 25 and 80 years old with non-small cell lung cancer. Sequencing was performed on blood, taken at baseline. The CDR3 bases are TGTGCCACCAGTGCGGGATCGGGGACAGGCGAACGCACAGATACGCAGTATTTT. This translates into CATSAGSGTGERTDTQYF.